Sequencing of this T cell receptor beta chain was carried out in a study of T cells after yellow fever vaccination. The CDR3 loop spans 15 amino acids. In germline, CDR1 is SGHKS, CDR2 YYEKEE (reference sequence). This clonotype came up a few times. One end of the junction is discordant with germline, which a read error may explain. Each CDR3 protein is one row after TCRdb ran MiXCR on the 5' RACE reads. The sample shows roughly 250,000 distinct CDR3 sequences, over 10% of them seen only once. The source of this sequence is a man younger than 45 who received the YFV17D yellow fever vaccine. V and J are TRBV5-5 and TRBJ1-1, with 7 bases aligning to TRBD1. The starting material was CD4+ T cells sorted from PBMCs, obtained 45 days after the yellow fever booster vaccination. CDR3 in DNA: TGTGCCAGCAGCTCAGAACCGGACAGGTCCTCTGAATCTTTCTTT. Residues: CASSSEPDRSSESFF.